The clone carrying this T cell receptor (beta chain) occurred once. The data were taken from a study of T cell responses to AZD1222 COVID-19 vaccine. Produced via immunoSEQ multiplex PCR; TCRdb's table is partial and in-frame only. This sample has about 63,000 clones, with 65% to 90% found just once. Trimming pared 0 bases from V and 10 bases from J, leaving 12 bases between. CDR3 length equals 13 residues. Germline V gene lookup returns CDR1 MNHEY and CDR2 SVGAGI. The sequencing here drew on peripheral blood, taken on day 0 of AZD1222 vaccination. The V and J genes are TRBV6-5 and TRBJ1-2; possibly TRBD1 for D (5 bases). This TCR derives from an adult in good health. CDR3 bases: TGTGCCAGCAGTTACTCGATAGGGACGGACTACACCTTC. Residues: CASSYSIGTDYTF.